This passage covers 5 T cell receptor beta chains from one sample sequenced in a study of CD8 T cells in ankylosing spondylitis. In TCRdb, the 5' RACE reads were re-called with MiXCR into one record per CDR3 protein. The sample comprises 150,000 to 200,000 distinct CDR3 sequences, about 20% of which are singletons, and more than 3.5% rests with the top ten. The sequencing sample was made of blood, either unsorted or a sorted T cell fraction (not recorded which). The receptor set was obtained from a male donor under 30 with ankylosing spondylitis or in good health (not recorded which).

The sample holds many counts of this clonotype. This chain links TRBV5-1 with TRBJ2-1; 10 bases fit TRBD1. CDR1 SGHRS and CDR2 YFSETQ come from the germline V gene. The CDR3 is 16 amino acids. The trim removed 1 base at V and 4 bases at J, leaving 5 bases unmatched. CDR3 protein: CASSLPGTGVYNEQFF. The CDR3 DNA follows: TGCGCCAGCAGCTTGCCCGGGACAGGGGTATACAATGAGCAGTTCTTC.

The V call is TRBV11-2, the J call TRBJ2-1, with a weak D call TRBD1 (6 bases). The CDR3 is made up of 14 amino acids. V was trimmed by 0 bases and J by 10 bases, leaving 13 bases between them. The V gene's germline CDR1 is SGHAT and CDR2 FQNNGV. CDR3 coding DNA: TGTGCCAGCAGCTTAGAGGACAGTTGGACCGAGCAGTTCTTC. Its protein product is CASSLEDSWTEQFF.

This clonotype has a count of ten or more. The J gene is TRBJ2-3, the V gene TRBV20-1, with 7 positions matching TRBD2. Germline V gives CDR1 DFQATT, CDR2 SNEGSKA (reference sequence). The J segment lost 2 bases and the V segment lost 4 bases, leaving 12 bases of the junction unmatched. This CDR3 spans 16 amino acids. CDR3 DNA sequence: TGCAGTGCTAACACCGGGACTATCTCCACCACAGATACGCAGTATTTT. This gives the protein CSANTGTISTTDTQYF.

At least ten counts were recorded for this clonotype. This chain links TRBV3-1 with TRBJ2-1; D is ambiguous. CDR1 and CDR2 (germline): LGHDT, YNNKEL (reference sequence). This CDR3 contains 14 residues. The ends were cut back, 0 bases at V and 7 bases at J, with 10 bases in the middle. CDR3 DNA: TGTGCCAGCAGCCAAGAGCGGCCGCGAAATGAGCAGTTCTTC. Translation gives CASSQERPRNEQFF.

This chain uses TRBV29-1 with TRBJ2-3; tentatively, D is TRBD1 (6 bases). The germline CDR1 and CDR2 sequences are SQVTM and ANQGSEA. V lost 1 base to trimming and J lost 2 bases, with 22 bases between them. The CDR3 has 18 residues. Written as DNA, the CDR3 is TGCAGCGTTGAAGCCTCTCAGGGGATCTCGCGCCCCACAGATACGCAGTATTTT. It encodes CSVEASQGISRPTDTQYF.